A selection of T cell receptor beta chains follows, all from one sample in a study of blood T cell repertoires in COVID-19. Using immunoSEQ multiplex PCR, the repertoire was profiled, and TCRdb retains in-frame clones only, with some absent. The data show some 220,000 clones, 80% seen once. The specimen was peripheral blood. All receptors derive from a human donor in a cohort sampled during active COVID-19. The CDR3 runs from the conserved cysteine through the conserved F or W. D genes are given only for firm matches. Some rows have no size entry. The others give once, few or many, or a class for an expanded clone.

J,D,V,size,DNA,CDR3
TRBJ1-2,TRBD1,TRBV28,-,TGTGCCAGCAGGGGACAGGGTCTGAAGTATGGCTACACCTTC,CASRGQGLKYGYTF
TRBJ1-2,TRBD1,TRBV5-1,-,TGCGCCAGCAGCCCCAGACAGGGACGGGATGGCTACACCTTC,CASSPRQGRDGYTF
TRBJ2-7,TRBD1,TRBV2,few,TGTGCCAGCAGTCCCCCCCCCGGGGTAGGGGGCAACGAGCAGTACTTC,CASSPPPGVGGNEQYF
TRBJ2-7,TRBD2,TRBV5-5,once,TGTGCCAGCAGCCTAGCGGACTACTCCTACGAGCAGTACTTC,CASSLADYSYEQYF
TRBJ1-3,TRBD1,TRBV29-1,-,TGCAGCGTTGAGAGGGGGCCAATGGGCACCATATATTTT,CSVERGPMGTIYF
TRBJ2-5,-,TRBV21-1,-,TGTGCCAGCAGCAAAGAAATCTATTACCAAGAGACCCAGTACTTC,CASSKEIYYQETQYF
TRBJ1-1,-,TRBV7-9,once,TGTGCCAGCAGCTCCGTTCCCAGCGGGAACACTGAAGCTTTCTTT,CASSSVPSGNTEAFF
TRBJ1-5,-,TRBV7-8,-,TGTGCCAGCAGCTTAGGGACAACTAGCAATCAGCCCCAGCATTTT,CASSLGTTSNQPQHF
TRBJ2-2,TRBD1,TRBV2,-,TGTGCCAGCAACCTACAGGGGACAACTTCCGGGGAGCTGTTTTTT,CASNLQGTTSGELFF
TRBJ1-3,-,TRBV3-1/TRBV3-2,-,TGTGCCAGCAGCCGCCTTTCCTCACAGGGCTCTGGAAACACCATATATTTT,CASSRLSSQGSGNTIYF
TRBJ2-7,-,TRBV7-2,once,TGTGCCAGCAGCTTAGTGTTCACAGTCTACGAGCAGTACTTC,CASSLVFTVYEQYF
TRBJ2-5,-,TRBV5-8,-,TGTGCCAGCAGCATCTACCAGGGGGGCCAAGAGACCCAGTACTTC,CASSIYQGGQETQYF
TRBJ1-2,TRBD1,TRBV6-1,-,TGTGCCAGCAGGAAGACAGGGGATGGTGGCTACACCTTC,CASRKTGDGGYTF
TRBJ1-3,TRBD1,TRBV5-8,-,TGTGCCAGCAGCTTGTGGGGGACAGGGGTAAACACCATATATTTT,CASSLWGTGVNTIYF
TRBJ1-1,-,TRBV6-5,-,TGTGCCAGCAGTTACTTGCGGGTGGGGGGGAACACTGAAGCTTTCTTT,CASSYLRVGGNTEAFF
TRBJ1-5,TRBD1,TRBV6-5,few,TGTGCCAGCAGTCCGACAGGGTTGAATCAGCCCCAGCATTTT,CASSPTGLNQPQHF
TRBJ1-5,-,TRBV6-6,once,TGTGCCAGCAGTTCTCTCCCATGCGGGGCCTTGAGGCCCCAGCATTTT,CASSSLPCGALRPQHF
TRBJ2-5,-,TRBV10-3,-,TGTGCCATCAGTGAGTCAGGCAACAGGGCAGAGACCCAGTACTTC,CAISESGNRAETQYF
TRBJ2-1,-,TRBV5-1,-,TGCGCCAGCAGGAGCAGCGTAACTTACAATGAGCAGTTCTTC,CASRSSVTYNEQFF
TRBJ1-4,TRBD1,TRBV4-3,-,TGCGCCAGCAGCTACCGGGACAGTCAGGAAAAACTGTTTTTT,CASSYRDSQEKLFF
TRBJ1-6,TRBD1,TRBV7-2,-,TGTGCCAGCAGCCCGCGGACAGGGAGGATAAATTCACCCCTCCACTTT,CASSPRTGRINSPLHF
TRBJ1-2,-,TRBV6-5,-,TGTGCCAGCAGCGCACCCCAAGGGAGCTATGGCTACACCTTC,CASSAPQGSYGYTF
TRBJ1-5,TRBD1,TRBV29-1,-,TGCAGCGTTGGACAGGGAACAGGTAGCAATCAGCCCCAGCATTTT,CSVGQGTGSNQPQHF
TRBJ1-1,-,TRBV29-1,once,TGCAGCGTTGAAGGCGGGGAAGGGGACACTGAAGCTTTCTTT,CSVEGGEGDTEAFF
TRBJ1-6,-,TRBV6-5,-,TGTGCCAGCTCGCAGGGAACCTCCTATAATTCACCCCTCCACTTT,CASSQGTSYNSPLHF
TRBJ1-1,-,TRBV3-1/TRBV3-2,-,TGTGCCAGCAGCCAAGATGATGTTCTAGGGAACACTGAAGCTTTCTTT,CASSQDDVLGNTEAFF
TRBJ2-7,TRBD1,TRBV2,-,TGTGCCAGCGCGGGTCGGGACAGGACAAGCGAGCAGTACTTC,CASAGRDRTSEQYF
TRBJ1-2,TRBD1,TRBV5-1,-,TGCGCCAGCAGCTTGTCAGGACAGGACCACTATTATGGCTACACCTTC,CASSLSGQDHYYGYTF
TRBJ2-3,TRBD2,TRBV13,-,TGTGCCAGCAGCGCGACCGGGACTAGCGGGGATGGTACGCAGTATTTT,CASSATGTSGDGTQYF
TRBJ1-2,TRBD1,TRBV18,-,TGTGCCAGCTCGGGGACAGAGTTTAACTATGGCTACACCTTC,CASSGTEFNYGYTF
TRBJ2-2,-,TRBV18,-,TGTGCCAGCTCATCGACAGTGGTGGAGCTGTTTTTT,CASSSTVVELFF
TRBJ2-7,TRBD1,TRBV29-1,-,TGCAGCGTTGTGGCCGGGACAGAAACCTACGAGCAGTACTTC,CSVVAGTETYEQYF
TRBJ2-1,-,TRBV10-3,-,TGTGCCATCAGTGTTGTGGGCGCCCAAGCGGATGAGCAGTTCTTC,CAISVVGAQADEQFF
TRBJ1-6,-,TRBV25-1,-,TGTGCCAGCAGTGAAAGGACAGCAAATTCACCCCTCCACTTT,CASSERTANSPLHF
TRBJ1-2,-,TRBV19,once,TGTGCCAGTAGTATACGGGGGGCACCTAACTATGGCTACACCTTC,CASSIRGAPNYGYTF
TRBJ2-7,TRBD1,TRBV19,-,TGTGCCAGTAGTTTCCAGGACAGGGTAGGCGACGAGCAGTACTTC,CASSFQDRVGDEQYF
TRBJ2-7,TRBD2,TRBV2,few,TGTGCCAGCAGTCTCTCGCGGGGGACCCTCGAGCAGTACTTC,CASSLSRGTLEQYF
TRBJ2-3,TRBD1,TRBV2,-,TGTGCCAGCACATTTGACAGGGGACCGGATACGCAGTATTTT,CASTFDRGPDTQYF
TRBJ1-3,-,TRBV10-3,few,TGTGCCATCAGTGTCGGAGGAAATACTGGAAACACCATATATTTT,CAISVGGNTGNTIYF
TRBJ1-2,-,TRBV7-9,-,TGTGCCAGCAGCTTAGTTACGGGTTTTACGGACTATGGCTACACCTTC,CASSLVTGFTDYGYTF
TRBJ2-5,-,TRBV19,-,TGTGCCAGTAGTGTCGATAGACAAGAGACCCAGTACTTC,CASSVDRQETQYF
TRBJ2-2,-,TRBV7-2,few,TGTGCCAGCAGCTCCTCGGGATCCGGCACCGGGGAGCTGTTTTTT,CASSSSGSGTGELFF
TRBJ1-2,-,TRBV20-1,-,TGCAGGACACACTATGGCTACACCTTC,CRTHYGYTF
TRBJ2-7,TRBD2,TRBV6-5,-,TGTGCCAGCAGTTACTCTTCGACTAGCGGACCCTACGAGCAGTACTTC,CASSYSSTSGPYEQYF
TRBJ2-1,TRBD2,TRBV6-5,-,TGTGCCACCCTCGCGGGGGTCTACAATGAGCAGTTCTTC,CATLAGVYNEQFF
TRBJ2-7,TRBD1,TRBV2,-,TGTGCCAGCAGCTCCGGGACAGGGGCCTACGAGCAGTACTTC,CASSSGTGAYEQYF